This T cell receptor (beta chain) was sequenced for a study of cytomegalovirus exposure and HLA in healthy donors. Study background: About 180 million T cells yielded 117 million unique TCR beta sequences, as an earlier analysis found. Overall study results and limits: Later genetic work tied a missense DCLRE1C variant to beta-chain V and J trimming.

Researchers ran the PCR with 60 Vbeta and 13 Jbeta primers. TCRdb's table, derived via immunoSEQ multiplex PCR, lists solely in-frame clones and lacks some. The profile covers 150,000 to 200,000 clones, with 80% to 85% appearing a single time and roughly 0.99% taken by the ten largest. Germline V CDR1 and CDR2: SGDLS, YYNGEE. This CDR3 has 15 amino acids. With 4 bases removed from V and 2 bases from J, the gap between germline ends came to 15 bases. For this clone: Antigen unknown.

Specimen: PBMCs. This clonotype was obtained from a girl aged 2 to 9 in good health and CMV-seropositive. V gene TRBV9 combines with J gene TRBJ1-2, with D possibly being TRBD1 (5 bases). This CDR3 is CASSRTSGLNYGYTF. The CDR3 DNA reads TGTGCCAGCAGCCGAACATCGGGACTGAACTATGGCTACACCTTC.